These 28 T cell receptor beta chains were sequenced from one sample in a study of blood T cell repertoires in COVID-19 (dated by TCRdb to the early 2020s). The method was the immunoSEQ multiplex PCR assay. The table was pulled from immuneACCESS by TCRdb, which kept in-frame rearrangements only. Such tables lose some clones; where checked, under half of the loss comes from unresolved V genes, and the rest has no known cause. For this sample there are some 270,000 clones; 80% to 90% appear just once. Of the sample, more than 9.5% is held by the ten largest clones. The source material was peripheral blood. All receptors derive from a woman in her 70s with acute or convalescent COVID-19.

V usage is TRBV6-5 and J usage is TRBJ2-7; TRBD2 matches at 9 bases. Trimming cost V 6 bases and J 0 bases; bases outside gene matches: 3. Germline V lookup: CDR1 MNHEY, CDR2 SVGAGI. This CDR3 is built from 14 residues. The CDR3 loop is CASSPGLASYEQYF. Written as DNA, the CDR3 is TGTGCCAGCAGCCCGGGACTAGCCTCCTACGAGCAGTACTTC.

The chain has TRBV2 and TRBJ1-3, with D maybe TRBD1 (5 bases). Trimming shortened V by 2 bases and J by 0 bases, and 14 bases separated the two germline ends. The CDR3 extends over 17 amino acids. CDR1 and CDR2 from the germline V gene are SNHLY and FYNNEI. DNA of the CDR3: TGTGCCAGCAGTGAATCCCGACAGATTATCTCTGGAAACACCATATATTTT. This encodes CASSESRQIISGNTIYF.

Note on this clone: Other DNA sequences of this sample code for an identical CDR3. The rearrangement joins TRBV27 to TRBJ1-2; 7 positions match TRBD1. In germline, CDR1 is MNHEY, CDR2 SMNVEV (reference sequence). Trimming at V came to 3 bases and at J to 2 bases, leaving 0 bases not matched to a gene. The CDR3 has 13 residues. The CDR3 DNA reads TGTGCCAGCAGTTTCAGGGGGAACTATGGCTACACCTTC. Amino acids: CASSFRGNYGYTF.

The chain uses TRBV5-5 and TRBJ2-7; D not certain. Germline V gene sequence: CDR1 SGHKS, CDR2 YYEKEE (reference sequence). The V end was cut by 1 base, the J end by 3 bases, with 5 bases between. CDR3 length: 12 residues. CDR3 region: CASSLSVYEQYF. Here the CDR3 DNA reads TGTGCCAGCAGCTTGTCGGTCTACGAGCAGTACTTC.

This clone has only a few counts. This rearrangement joins TRBV7-9 to TRBJ1-2, with D unresolved. The CDR3 has 15 residues. V lost 1 base, J lost 5 bases, and 14 bases lay in between. Looked up from germline, CDR1 is SEHNR and CDR2 is FQNEAQ (reference sequence). The CDR3 coding sequence is TGTGCCAGCAGCTTAGATGAGGGTGCCACTTATGGCTACACCTTC. Amino acids: CASSLDEGATYGYTF.

CDR3 sequence (DNA): TGTGCCAGCAGCTTAGCCCGGACAGTCTATGGCTACACCTTC. It is translated as CASSLARTVYGYTF. The chain employs TRBV7-2 and TRBJ1-2, with a weak D call TRBD1 (6 bases). The germline V gene has CDR1 SGHTA and CDR2 FQGNSA. Trimming removed 0 bases from V and 4 bases from J, with 9 bases in between. This CDR3 comprises 14 residues.

This clone has just one count. The chain couples TRBV6-5 to TRBJ2-2; 9 bases agree with TRBD1. This CDR3 is 16 amino acids long. The J segment lost 7 bases and the V segment lost 4 bases, leaving 10 bases of the junction unmatched. Germline V lookup: CDR1 MNHEY, CDR2 SVGAGI. The DNA of the CDR3 is TGTGCCAGCAGTTCACCAAGGACAGGGGTGGTCGGGGAGCTGTTTTTT. This sequence encodes CASSSPRTGVVGELFF.

This chain links TRBV7-3 with TRBJ2-7; D may be TRBD1 (6 bases). V lost 5 bases to trimming and J lost 6 bases, with 14 bases between them. The length of the CDR3 is 13 residues. Germline CDR1 reads SGHTA; CDR2 reads FQGTGA. CDR3 nucleotide sequence: TGTGCCAGCAGCATCAACAGGGAAAGCGAGCAGTACTTC. Residues: CASSINRESEQYF.

The V and J genes are TRBV5-1 and TRBJ2-6; D may be TRBD1 (9 bases). The CDR3 consists of 17 residues. V was shortened by 10 bases and J by 0 bases, with 20 bases between the two germline ends. Germline CDR1 is SGHRS and CDR2 is YFSETQ. CDR3 bases: TGCGCCCGCCGGGGGGGACAGGGTATCTCTGGGGCCAACGTCCTGACTTTC. It specifies CARRGGQGISGANVLTF.

The chain combines TRBV6-1 with TRBJ2-1, with 12 bases matching TRBD2. CDR3 length: 19 residues. V shed 0 bases and J 0 bases; nucleotides not matched to a gene: 6. Germline V gives CDR1 MNHNS, CDR2 SASEGT. CDR3 nucleotides: TGTGCCAGCAGTGAAGCACTAGCGGGGGGCACGAGCTCCTACAATGAGCAGTTCTTC. It codes for CASSEALAGGTSSYNEQFF.

This chain joins TRBV7-9 and TRBJ2-5; 12 positions match TRBD2. The V gene end was trimmed by 5 bases and the J gene end by 5 bases; junction bases not matched to a gene: 12. CDR1 is SEHNR, CDR2 FQNEAQ, per germline (reference sequence). CDR3 length: 17 residues. The CDR3 DNA reads as TGTGCCAGCAGCCTTAGACTAGCGGGGGCCATGGGCGAGACCCAGTACTTC. Translated, it gives CASSLRLAGAMGETQYF.

The gene calls are TRBV6-5 and TRBJ1-3; D ambiguous. In germline, CDR1 is MNHEY, CDR2 SVGAGI. The CDR3 spans 16 residues. Trimming took off 4 bases at V and 0 bases at J, with 13 bases between the two ends. The CDR3 loop is CASSLGGSSSGNTIYF. The CDR3 region has the DNA TGTGCCAGCAGTTTAGGAGGAAGCAGCTCTGGAAACACCATATATTTT.

This chain links TRBV4-1 with TRBJ2-3; TRBD2 aligns across 7 bases. The CDR3 is made up of 16 amino acids. The V segment lost 0 bases and the J segment 2 bases; nucleotides outside the gene matches: 5. Germline lookup yields CDR1 MGHRA and CDR2 YSYEKL. The CDR3 nucleotides read TGCGCCAGCAGCCAAGAGACTAGCACCCTCACAGATACGCAGTATTTT. Amino acids: CASSQETSTLTDTQYF.

V is TRBV3-1 (or the pseudogene TRBV3-2) and J is TRBJ1-4; tentative D call: TRBD1 (5 bases). This CDR3 has 15 amino acids. Germline V CDR1 and CDR2: LGHDT, YNNKEL (reference sequence). V was shortened by 4 bases and J by 4 bases, with 13 bases between the two germline ends. The CDR3 region has the DNA TGTGCCAGCAGCCCCGCGGGGGGGAGTAATGAAAAACTGTTTTTT. Protein: CASSPAGGSNEKLFF.

CDR3: CASSYSGQWMNTEAFF. The CDR3 nucleotides are TGTGCCAGCAGTTACTCAGGACAGTGGATGAACACTGAAGCTTTCTTT. The chain has TRBV6-5 and TRBJ1-1; D perhaps matches TRBD1 (6 bases). Trimming pared 0 bases from V and 0 bases from J, leaving 11 bases between. This CDR3 spans 16 amino acids. Germline V gene data show CDR1 as MNHEY and CDR2 as SVGAGI.

This rearrangement joins TRBV18 to TRBJ1-2; 9 positions match TRBD1. The CDR3 spans 16 residues. Germline CDR1 is KGHSH and CDR2 is LQKENI. J lost 0 bases, V lost 3 bases, and 5 bases had no gene match. CDR3 sequence reads: CASSPRTGDANYGYTF. The CDR3 DNA is TGTGCCAGCTCACCCCGGACAGGGGATGCTAACTATGGCTACACCTTC.

The chain links TRBV5-4 to TRBJ2-1, with 7 bases identical to TRBD2. The V gene end was trimmed by 5 bases and the J gene end by 3 bases; junction bases not matched to a gene: 8. Germline V lookup: CDR1 SGHNT, CDR2 YYREEE (reference sequence). This CDR3 spans 15 amino acids. Written as DNA, the CDR3 is TGTGCCAGCAGAGAACGGGCTAGCGGCTACAATGAGCAGTTCTTC. As protein: CASRERASGYNEQFF.

The chain uses TRBV21-1 and TRBJ2-7; TRBD1, the table's D call, lacks a check against the DNA. TRBV21-1 is tagged as a pseudogene. CDR3 size: 16 residues. The CDR3 reads CASSNTKTVCSYEQYF. In nucleotides, the CDR3 is TGTGCCAGCAGCAATACCAAGACAGTGTGCTCCTACGAGCAGTACTTC.

V is TRBV6-1 and J is TRBJ1-4, with a possible D match to TRBD1 (5 bases). CDR1 is MNHNS and CDR2 is SASEGT in the germline V gene. Trimming shortened V by 2 bases and J by 0 bases, and 16 bases separated the two germline ends. There are 18 residues in the CDR3. The chain's CDR3 is CASSERGGGGTTNEKLFF. CDR3 sequence (DNA): TGTGCCAGCAGTGAAAGGGGCGGAGGAGGGACAACTAATGAAAAACTGTTTTTT.

This chain uses TRBV19 with TRBJ2-7; TRBD2 is a possible D gene (6 bases). The CDR3 is 15 amino acids. The germline CDR1 and CDR2 sequences are LNHDA and SQIVND (reference sequence). The V gene lost 3 bases and the J gene lost 4 bases, with 16 bases spanning the gap. CDR3: CASSIQGGGRYEQYF. The CDR3 region has the DNA TGTGCCAGTAGTATCCAGGGAGGTGGGAGATACGAGCAGTACTTC.

The genes are TRBV5-1 and TRBJ2-1; maybe TRBD1 (6 bases). The germline V gene encodes CDR1 SGHRS and CDR2 YFSETQ. The length of the CDR3 is 16 residues. V was shortened by 0 bases and J by 7 bases, with 17 bases between the two germline ends. The CDR3 nucleotides read TGCGCCAGCAGCTTGGATCCCAGCGGTACAGGGAATGAGCAGTTCTTC. Residues: CASSLDPSGTGNEQFF. Together with reference TRBV5-1 and TRBJ2-1, the CDR3 gives the full variable domain: KAGVTQTPRYLIKTRGQQVTLSCSPISGHRSVSWYQQTPGQGLQFLFEYFSETQRNKGNFPGRFSGRQFSNSRSEMNVSTLELGDSALYLCASSLDPSGTGNEQFFGPGTRLTVL.

The V call is TRBV11-2, the J call TRBJ2-7, with 7 bases lining up with TRBD2. V shed 5 bases and J 6 bases; nucleotides not matched to a gene: 10. The CDR3 is made up of 14 amino acids. Per the germline V gene, CDR1 is SGHAT and CDR2 is FQNNGV. The CDR3 bases are TGTGCCAGCAGCCGAGGACGAACTAGCGTCGAGCAGTACTTC. Translating gives CASSRGRTSVEQYF.

This chain connects TRBV3-1 (or the pseudogene TRBV3-2) to TRBJ2-1, with a possible D match to TRBD2 (7 bases). The germline V gene encodes CDR1 LGHDT and CDR2 YNNKEL (reference sequence). The CDR3 spans 16 residues. Trimming removed 2 bases from V and 7 bases from J, with 18 bases in between. The CDR3 region is CASSQRRGGSGNEQFF. Here the CDR3 DNA reads TGTGCCAGCAGCCAACGGAGGGGGGGGAGTGGAAATGAGCAGTTCTTC.

The V call is TRBV9, the J call TRBJ1-3; 8 bases match TRBD1. The CDR3 contains 14 residues. Germline V lookup: CDR1 SGDLS, CDR2 YYNGEE. The V segment lost 3 bases and the J segment 4 bases; nucleotides outside the gene matches: 3. The CDR3 DNA is TGTGCCAGCAGCGGGGACAGGCGAGGAAACACCATATATTTT. This codes for CASSGDRRGNTIYF.

This chain links TRBV6-5 with TRBJ2-2; 9 nucleotides align to TRBD1. The CDR3 contains 14 residues. The ends lost 5 bases at V and 7 bases at J; junction bases unmatched: 5. Germline V lookup: CDR1 MNHEY, CDR2 SVGAGI. The chain's CDR3 is CASSIQGANGELFF. As DNA, the CDR3 is TGTGCCAGCAGTATACAGGGGGCTAACGGGGAGCTGTTTTTT.

The rearrangement links TRBV5-1 to TRBJ2-2; 7 bases align to TRBD1. The CDR3 is 16 residues long. After removal of 4 bases from V and 4 bases from J, the junction contained 10 bases not matched to a gene. From germline, CDR1 is SGHRS and CDR2 YFSETQ. The CDR3 DNA reads as TGCGCCAGCAGCCCCCAGGGGGTTTCGGTCACCGGGGAGCTGTTTTTT. Its translation: CASSPQGVSVTGELFF.

This rearrangement joins TRBV6-5 to TRBJ1-1; weak D call: TRBD1 (6 bases). The germline V gene has CDR1 MNHEY and CDR2 SVGAGI. The CDR3 is 14 residues long. Trimming cost V 0 bases and J 4 bases, with 9 bases left between them. CDR3 in amino acids: CASSYSRGSTEAFF. The CDR3, as DNA: TGTGCCAGCAGTTACTCGAGGGGGAGCACTGAAGCTTTCTTT.

As for this clone: The junction shows a germline mismatch at one end, possibly a read error. The V call is TRBV7-2, the J call TRBJ1-1; 8 nucleotides agree with TRBD1. The CDR3 totals 13 residues. Germline V gene data show CDR1 as SGHTA and CDR2 as FQGNSA. CDR3 DNA: TGTGCCAGCAGCTTGACAGGGGACACGGAAGCTTTCTTT. Residues: CASSLTGDTEAFF.